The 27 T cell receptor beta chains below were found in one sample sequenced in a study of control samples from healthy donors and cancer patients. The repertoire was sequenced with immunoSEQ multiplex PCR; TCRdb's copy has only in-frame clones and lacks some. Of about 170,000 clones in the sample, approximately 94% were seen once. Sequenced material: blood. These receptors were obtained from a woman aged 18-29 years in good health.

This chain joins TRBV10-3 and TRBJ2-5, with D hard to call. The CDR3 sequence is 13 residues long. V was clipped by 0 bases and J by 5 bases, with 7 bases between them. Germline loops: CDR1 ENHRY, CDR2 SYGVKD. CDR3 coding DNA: TGTGCCATCAGTGAGTCAGGGCCCGAGACCCAGTACTTC. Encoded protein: CAISESGPETQYF.

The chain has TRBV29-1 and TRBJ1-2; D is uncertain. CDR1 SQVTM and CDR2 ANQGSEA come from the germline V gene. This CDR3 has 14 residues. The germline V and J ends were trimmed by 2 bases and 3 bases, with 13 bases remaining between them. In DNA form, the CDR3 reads TGCAGCGTTGAACCTCCCGACAATTACTATGGCTACACCTTC. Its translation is CSVEPPDNYYGYTF.

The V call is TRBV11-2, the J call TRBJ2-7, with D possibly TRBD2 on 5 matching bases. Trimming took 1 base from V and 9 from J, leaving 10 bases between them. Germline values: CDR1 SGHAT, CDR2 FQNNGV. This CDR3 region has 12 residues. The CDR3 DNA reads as TGTGCCAGCAGCTTAGCCCAGCGGCTGCAGTACTTC. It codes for CASSLAQRLQYF.

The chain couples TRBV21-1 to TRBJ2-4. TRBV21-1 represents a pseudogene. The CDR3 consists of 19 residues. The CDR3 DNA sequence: TGTGCCAGCAGCAAGGGTCATGGGAATTTGGCGCTAGCCAAAAACATTCAGTACTTC. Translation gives CASSKGHGNLALAKNIQYF.

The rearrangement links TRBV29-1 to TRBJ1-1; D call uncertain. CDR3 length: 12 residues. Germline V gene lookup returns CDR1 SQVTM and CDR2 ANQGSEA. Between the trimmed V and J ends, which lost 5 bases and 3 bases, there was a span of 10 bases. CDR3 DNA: TGCAGCGTTAGAGCCAGTCACACTGAAGCTTTCTTT. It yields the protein CSVRASHTEAFF.

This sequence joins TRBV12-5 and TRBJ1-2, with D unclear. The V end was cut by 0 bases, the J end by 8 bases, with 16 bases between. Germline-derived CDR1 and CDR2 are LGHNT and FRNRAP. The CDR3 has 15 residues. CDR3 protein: CASGLVPDRGEGYTF. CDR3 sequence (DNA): TGTGCTAGTGGTTTGGTACCGGACCGGGGTGAGGGCTACACCTTC. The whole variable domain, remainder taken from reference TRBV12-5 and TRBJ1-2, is DARVTQTPRHKVTEMGQEVTMRCQPILGHNTVFWYRQTMMQGLELLAYFRNRAPLDDSGMPKDRFSAEMPDATLATLKIQPSEPRDSAVYFCASGLVPDRGEGYTFGSGTRLTVV.

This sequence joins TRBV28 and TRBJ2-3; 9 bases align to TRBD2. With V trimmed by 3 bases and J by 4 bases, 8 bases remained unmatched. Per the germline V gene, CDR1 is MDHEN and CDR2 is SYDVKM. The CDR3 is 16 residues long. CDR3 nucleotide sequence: TGTGCCAGCAGTTTTGCGGGAGGGCTCCAGGCAGATACGCAGTATTTT. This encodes CASSFAGGLQADTQYF.

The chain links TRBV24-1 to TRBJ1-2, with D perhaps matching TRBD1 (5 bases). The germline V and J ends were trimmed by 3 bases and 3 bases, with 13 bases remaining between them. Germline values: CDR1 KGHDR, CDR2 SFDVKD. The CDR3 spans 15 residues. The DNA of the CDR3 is TGTGCCACCAGTGATATGAAGGGGCCGGACTATGGCTACACCTTC. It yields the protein CATSDMKGPDYGYTF.

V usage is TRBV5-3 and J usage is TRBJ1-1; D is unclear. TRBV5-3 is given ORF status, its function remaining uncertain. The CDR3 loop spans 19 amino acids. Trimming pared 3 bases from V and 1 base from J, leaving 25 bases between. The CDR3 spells CARSSNPGSSARRNTEAFF. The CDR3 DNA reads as TGTGCCAGAAGCTCAAACCCCGGGTCCTCAGCTAGAAGGAACACTGAAGCTTTCTTT.

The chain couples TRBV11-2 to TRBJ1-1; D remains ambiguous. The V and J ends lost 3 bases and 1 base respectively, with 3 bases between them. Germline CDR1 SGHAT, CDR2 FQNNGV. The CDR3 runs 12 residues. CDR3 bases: TGTGCCAGCAGCTTCGAGAACACTGAAGCTTTCTTT. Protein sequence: CASSFENTEAFF.

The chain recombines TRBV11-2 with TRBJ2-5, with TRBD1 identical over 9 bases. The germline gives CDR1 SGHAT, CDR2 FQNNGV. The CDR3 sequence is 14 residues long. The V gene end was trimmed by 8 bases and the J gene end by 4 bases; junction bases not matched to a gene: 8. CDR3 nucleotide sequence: TGTGCCAGCGGCGCGGACAGGGGCGGAGAGACCCAGTACTTC. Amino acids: CASGADRGGETQYF.

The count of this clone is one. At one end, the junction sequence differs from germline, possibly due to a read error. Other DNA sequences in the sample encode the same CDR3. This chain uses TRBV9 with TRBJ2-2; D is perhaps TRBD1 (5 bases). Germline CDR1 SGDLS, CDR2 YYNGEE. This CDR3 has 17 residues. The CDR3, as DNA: TGTGCCAGCACCATCTCAGGGAACCTTCAGAACACCGGAGAGCTGTTTTTT. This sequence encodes CASTISGNLQNTGELFF.

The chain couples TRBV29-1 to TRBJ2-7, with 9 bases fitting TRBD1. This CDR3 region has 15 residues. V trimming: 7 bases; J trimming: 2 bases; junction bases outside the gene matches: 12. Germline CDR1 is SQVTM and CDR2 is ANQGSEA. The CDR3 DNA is TGCAGCGGGTCGATAGGGGGACAGGGTACCTACGAGCAGTACTTC. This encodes CSGSIGGQGTYEQYF.

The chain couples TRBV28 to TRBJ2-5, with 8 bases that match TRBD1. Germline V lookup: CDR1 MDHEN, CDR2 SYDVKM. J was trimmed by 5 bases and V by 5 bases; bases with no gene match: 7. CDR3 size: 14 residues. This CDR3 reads CASSPGDRRETQYF. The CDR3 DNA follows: TGTGCCAGCAGTCCAGGGGACAGGCGGGAGACCCAGTACTTC. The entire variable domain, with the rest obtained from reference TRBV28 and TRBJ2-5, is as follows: DVKVTQSSRYLVKRTGEKVFLECVQDMDHENMFWYRQDPGLGLRLIYFSYDVKMKEKGDIPEGYSVSREKKERFSLILESASTNQTSMYLCASSPGDRRETQYFGPGTRLLVL.

CDR3 DNA: TGTGCCAGCAGCCCCGACAGGGGGACAGATACGCAGTATTTT. This gives the protein CASSPDRGTDTQYF. The genes are TRBV11-1 and TRBJ2-3, with 9 bases matching TRBD1. Germline CDR1 is SGHAT and CDR2 is FQDESV (reference sequence). With V trimmed by 5 bases and J by 3 bases, 3 bases remained unmatched. The CDR3 is 14 residues long.

The CDR3 bases are TGTGCCAGCAGCTTCCCCGGGACACCGCTATGGGGTGGTGAAGCTTTCTTT. This sequence encodes CASSFPGTPLWGGEAFF. V gene TRBV5-8 combines with J gene TRBJ1-1; possibly TRBD1 for D (6 bases). Looked up from germline, CDR1 is SGHTS and CDR2 is YDEGEE. This CDR3 comprises 17 residues. V was clipped by 2 bases and J by 7 bases, with 24 bases between them.

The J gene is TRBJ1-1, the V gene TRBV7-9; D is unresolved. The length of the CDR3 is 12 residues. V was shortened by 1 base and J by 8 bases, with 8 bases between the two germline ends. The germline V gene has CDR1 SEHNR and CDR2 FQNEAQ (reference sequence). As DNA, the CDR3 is TGTGCCAGCAGCTTAGTCAGTACAGAAGCTTTCTTT. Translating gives CASSLVSTEAFF.

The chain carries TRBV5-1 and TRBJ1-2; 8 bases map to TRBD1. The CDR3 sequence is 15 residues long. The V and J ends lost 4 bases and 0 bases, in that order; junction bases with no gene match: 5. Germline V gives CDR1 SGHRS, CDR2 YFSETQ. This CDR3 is CASSMGQATNYGYTF. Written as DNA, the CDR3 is TGCGCCAGCAGCATGGGACAGGCAACTAACTATGGCTACACCTTC.

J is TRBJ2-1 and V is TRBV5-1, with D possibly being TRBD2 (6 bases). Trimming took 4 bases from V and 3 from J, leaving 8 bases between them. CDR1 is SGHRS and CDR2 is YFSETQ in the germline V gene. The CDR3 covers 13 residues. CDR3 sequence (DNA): TGCGCCAGCAGCCCGGGACTCTACAATGAGCAGTTCTTC. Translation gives CASSPGLYNEQFF.

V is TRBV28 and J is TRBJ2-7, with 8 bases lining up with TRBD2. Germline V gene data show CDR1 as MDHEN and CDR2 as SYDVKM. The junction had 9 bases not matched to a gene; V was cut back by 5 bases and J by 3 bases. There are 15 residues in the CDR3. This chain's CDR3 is CASSTIGTSGYEQYF. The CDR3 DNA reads TGTGCCAGCAGTACTATTGGAACTAGCGGCTACGAGCAGTACTTC.

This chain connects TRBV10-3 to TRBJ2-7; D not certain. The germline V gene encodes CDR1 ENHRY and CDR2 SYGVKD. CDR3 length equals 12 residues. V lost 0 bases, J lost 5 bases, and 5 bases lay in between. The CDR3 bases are TGTGCCATCAGTGAGTCTCTCAACGAGCAGTACTTC. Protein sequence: CAISESLNEQYF.

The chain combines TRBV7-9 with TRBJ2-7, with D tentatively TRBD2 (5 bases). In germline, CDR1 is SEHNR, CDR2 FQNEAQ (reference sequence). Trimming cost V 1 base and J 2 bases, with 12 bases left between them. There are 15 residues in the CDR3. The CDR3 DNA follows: TGTGCCAGCAGCTTAGTCTCCGGGAACCCCTACGAGCAGTACTTC. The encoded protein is CASSLVSGNPYEQYF. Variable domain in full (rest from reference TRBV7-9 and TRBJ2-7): DTGVSQNPRHKITKRGQNVTFRCDPISEHNRLYWYRQTLGQGPEFLTYFQNEAQLEKSRLLSDRFSAERPKGSFSTLEIQRTEQGDSAMYLCASSLVSGNPYEQYFGPGTRLTVT.

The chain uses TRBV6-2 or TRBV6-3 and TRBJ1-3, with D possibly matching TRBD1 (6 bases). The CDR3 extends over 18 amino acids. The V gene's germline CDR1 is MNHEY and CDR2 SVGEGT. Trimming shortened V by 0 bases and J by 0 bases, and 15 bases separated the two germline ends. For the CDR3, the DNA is TGTGCCAGCAGTTACTCGAGCCACAGGGTCCACTCTGGAAACACCATATATTTT. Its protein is CASSYSSHRVHSGNTIYF.

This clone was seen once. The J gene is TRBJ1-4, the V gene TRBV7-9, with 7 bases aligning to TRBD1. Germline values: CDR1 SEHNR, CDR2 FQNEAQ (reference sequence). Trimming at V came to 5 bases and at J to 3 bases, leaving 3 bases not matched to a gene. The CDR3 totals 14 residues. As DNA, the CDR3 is TGTGCCAGCAGCCGACAGGGAGCTAATGAAAAACTGTTTTTT. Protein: CASSRQGANEKLFF.

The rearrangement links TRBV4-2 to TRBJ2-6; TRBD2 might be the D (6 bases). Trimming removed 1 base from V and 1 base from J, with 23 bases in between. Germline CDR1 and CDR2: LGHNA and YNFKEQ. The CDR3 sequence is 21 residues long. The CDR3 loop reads CASSQVRPLGRLLSGANVLTF. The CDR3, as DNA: TGTGCCAGCAGCCAAGTCAGGCCCTTGGGGAGGCTTTTATCTGGGGCCAACGTCCTGACTTTC.

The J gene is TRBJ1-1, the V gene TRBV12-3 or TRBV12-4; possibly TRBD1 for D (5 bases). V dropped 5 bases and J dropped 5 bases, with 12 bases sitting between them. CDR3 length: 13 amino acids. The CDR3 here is CASSAGTNTEAFF. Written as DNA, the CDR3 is TGTGCCAGCAGTGCCGGGACTAATACTGAAGCTTTCTTT.

The CDR3 sequence is CASSPGAEGGYTF. CDR3 DNA sequence: TGTGCCAGCTCACCAGGAGCTGAGGGCGGCTACACCTTC. The chain combines TRBV18 with TRBJ1-2; no clear D gene. Germline CDR1 KGHSH, CDR2 LQKENI. The CDR3 has 13 residues. V was cut by 2 bases and J by 8 bases, with 12 bases left in between.